This T cell receptor beta chain was sequenced for a study of OX40 agonist ivuxolimab in advanced cancers. About the study as a whole: Ivuxolimab was a fully human IgG2 agonistic monoclonal antibody targeting the costimulatory receptor OX40 (CD134). Intravenous ivuxolimab was administered to patients every 2 weeks at six dose levels: 0.01, 0.1, 0.3, 1.5, 3 and 10 mg/kg. Of the approximately 54 patients in dose escalation, about 20 had hepatocellular carcinoma, some 15 had melanoma, 9 had renal cell carcinoma and 9 had head and neck cancer. In the dose-escalation cohort, 70% to 90% of patients were male, and the mean age was approximately 60 years with a range of roughly 20 to 85. Prior anti-PD-1, anti-PD-L1 or anti-CTLA-4 therapy was permitted, and 30% to 45% of dose-escalation patients had received checkpoint inhibitors. Three dose-escalation patients achieved partial responses, one with hepatocellular carcinoma and two with cutaneous melanoma. Peripheral TCRbeta sequencing aimed to test whether ivuxolimab altered TCR sequence diversity and caused clonal T-cell expansion. The paper reports the monotherapy dose-escalation portion (N ≈ 50 patients) of the phase I ivuxolimab trial. The paper's findings and limits, for the study overall: At doses of 0.1 to 3.0 mg/kg, clonal expansion of both CD4+ and CD8+ T cells in blood was seen between baseline and week 6. The antigen specificity of the clonally expanded peripheral T cells was not determined. After ivuxolimab, more expanded clones were found on average in CD8+ T cells than in CD4+ T cells. Low levels of normalized T-cell clonal expansion were also shown by some nonresponding patients. Partial responders in the 0.1-3.0 mg/kg groups had among the lowest normalized peripheral clonal expansion, especially among CD8+ T cells.

For sequencing of the TCRbeta CDR3 region, genomic DNA was extracted from the sorted cells. TCRbeta CDR3 regions were sequenced using the immunoSEQ Assay. In its TCRdb copy, this immuneACCESS table keeps in-frame sequences only and misses some clones. Where compared with another copy, unresolved V genes explain less than half of these, and the others have no known cause. A total of 65,000 to 100,000 clones appear in this sample, 80% to 95% of them only once. 0.33% of the sample rests with the top ten. From its cysteine to its phenylalanine, the CDR3 spans 13 amino acids. The DNA shown is the 39-base CDR3, in frame from base 1. The germline V gene gives CDR1 as MGHDK and CDR2 as SYGVNS. Relative to germline, V is missing 6 bases and J is missing 4 bases, with 4 bases of the junction outside any gene match. Of note for this clone: Which antigen it targets is not known. Per-base qualities were not stored, and no clone one base away is much larger.

Patients with autoimmune disease history or receiving systemic immunosuppression were excluded from the trial. In every dose cohort, peripheral blood was drawn for TCR sequencing at baseline, cycle 4 day 1, and cycle 7 day 1. Samples came from an open-label, multicenter, first-in-human phase I dose-escalation trial of ivuxolimab. The trial enrolled adults with locally advanced or metastatic head and neck squamous cell, hepatocellular, melanoma or renal cell carcinoma. Before TCR sequencing, CD4+ T cells and CD8+ T cells were sorted from peripheral blood as separate populations. The chain uses TRBV25-1 and TRBJ2-5, with 8 bases aligning to TRBD2. The sequence was obtained from an adult with an advanced solid tumor such as melanoma, head and neck, liver or kidney cancer. The sequencing here drew on CD4+ or CD8+ T cells sorted from blood, taken in a trial of the OX40 agonist ivuxolimab. The CDR3 region: CASRRGAGETQYF. The base sequence is TGTGCCAGCAGGCGGGGGGCCGGAGAGACCCAGTACTTC.